This T cell receptor beta chain was sequenced in a study of identical twins. V lost 4 bases to trimming and J lost 3 bases, with 10 bases between them. This CDR3 region has 14 residues. Germline loops: CDR1 SGHNT, CDR2 YENEEA. MiXCR, run by TCRdb on the 5' RACE reads, gives a single entry per CDR3 protein. The sample gives about 810,000 distinct CDR3 sequences, more than 9% of which show up once; roughly 1.5% is in the top ten. The same sample was also used in a study of yellow fever vaccine responses in identical twins.

Sequencing input: PBMCs. The clonotype was recovered from a woman aged 18-35 years in good health. The chain recombines TRBV11-3 with TRBJ2-1; D unclear. The CDR3 coding sequence is TGTGCCAGCAGCTCCCGAAACTACTACAATGAGCAGTTCTTC. Amino acids: CASSSRNYYNEQFF.